This TCR beta chain comes out of a study of T-cell memory formation after mild COVID-19. Study information: For the most part, TCR clusters were specific to one donor.

A few counts support this clonotype. Its target is not known. CDR1 and CDR2 (germline): LGHDT, YNNKEL (reference sequence). The CDR3 consists of 16 residues. The V segment lost 4 bases and the J segment 5 bases; nucleotides outside the gene matches: 9. Study-level results: Contracting clones localized mainly to CM and EM when CD4+ and mainly to EMRA when CD8+.

Researchers used 5'RACE with constant-segment primers to make TCR alpha and TCR beta cDNA libraries that carry sample barcodes and UMIs. TCRdb re-called the 5' RACE reads with MiXCR, one entry per CDR3 protein. The table lists hundreds of thousands of distinct CDR3 sequences, about 20% of them singletons, with 7.5% to 9.5% in the top ten. Sequencing was performed on PBMCs or a T cell subset sorted from them (not recorded which). This receptor was obtained from an adult woman who had mild COVID-19 (a few samples of this study predate the infection). Cell type and time point are not known. The chain uses TRBV3-1 and TRBJ2-5; 11 bases align to TRBD2. The CDR3 sequence is CASSPSLAGGYETQYF. CDR3 bases: TGTGCCAGCAGCCCCTCCCTAGCGGGGGGTTATGAGACCCAGTACTTC.